This T cell receptor (beta chain) was sequenced in a study of T cells after posttransplantation cyclophosphamide. The protocol was immunoSEQ multiplex PCR, while the TCRdb copy is restricted to in-frame clones and leaves out a portion. The sample has fewer than 25,000 clones; about 82% are singletons. The CDR3 runs to 16 residues. Trimming cost V 0 bases and J 4 bases; bases outside gene matches: 4. Per the germline V gene, CDR1 is LNHNV and CDR2 is YYDKDF (reference sequence). The TCR comes from an older woman with a blood cancer, CMV-positive, and with a related stem cell donor. The rearrangement uses TRBV15 and TRBJ2-1, with TRBD2 identical over 9 bases. Sequencing was carried out using PBMCs. CDR3 amino acids: CATSRDSGSAYNEQFF. The CDR3, as DNA: TGTGCCACCAGCAGAGATAGCGGGAGTGCGTACAATGAGCAGTTCTTC.